The 2 T cell receptor beta chains reported below all come from one sample, sequenced in a study of cytomegalovirus exposure and HLA in healthy donors. The PCR ran on 60 Vbeta and 13 Jbeta primers. Sequenced by immunoSEQ multiplex PCR; TCRdb stores in-frame clones only, minus some. The table lists about 150,000 clones, around four fifths of them singletons. The specimen was PBMCs. The source is a man under 40 in good health.

The V and J genes are TRBV6-1 and TRBJ1-1, with 10 nucleotides matching TRBD1. Germline assignment: CDR1 MNHNS and CDR2 SASEGT. CDR3 size: 15 residues. Unmatched junction bases numbered 5, after V lost 3 bases and J lost 4 bases. As DNA, the CDR3 is TGTGCCAGCAGTGATCACCGGACAGGGGGCACTGAAGCTTTCTTT. Protein sequence: CASSDHRTGGTEAFF.

This clone was detected only once. The J gene is TRBJ2-2, the V gene TRBV19; D is perhaps TRBD2 (6 bases). Germline CDR1 LNHDA, CDR2 SQIVND (reference sequence). This CDR3 is built from 14 residues. V was cut by 4 bases and J by 8 bases, with 14 bases left in between. The CDR3: CASSTSREFGELFF. As DNA, the CDR3 is TGTGCCAGTAGTACCTCTCGGGAGTTTGGGGAGCTGTTTTTT.